These 5 T cell receptor beta chains originate from one sample sequenced in a study of T cells expressing NK-cell markers. TCRdb re-called the 5' RACE reads; one entry per CDR3 protein, DNA not given. This repertoire includes over 100,000 distinct CDR3 sequences. The sequencing input was blood T cells: a sorted CD56 or NKG2C T cell subset, CD4+ or CD8+ T cells, or bulk PBMC T cells (not recorded which). These TCRs come from a woman aged 18 to 69 in good health.

This chain connects TRBV20-1 to TRBJ2-7; TCRdb indicates TRBD2, and absent DNA this call remains unverified. This CDR3 has 13 residues. Per germline, CDR1 DFQATT and CDR2 SNEGSKA (reference sequence). CDR3 sequence: CSAREPAGYEQYF.

This rearrangement joins TRBV7-3 to TRBJ2-2; TCRdb's D call of TRBD1 is untestable without DNA. This CDR3 has 12 amino acids. Germline V CDR1 and CDR2: SGHTA, FQGTGA. This chain's CDR3 is CASSYPGGELFF.

The gene calls are TRBV20-1 and TRBJ2-1; with no DNA, the TCRdb D assignment of TRBD1 cannot be verified. This CDR3 contains 16 residues. CDR1 DFQATT and CDR2 SNEGSKA come from the germline V gene (reference sequence). The CDR3 is CSARAEYRTAYNEQFF.

The chain links TRBV6-5 to TRBJ2-1. Germline CDR1 is MNHEY and CDR2 is SVGAGI. The CDR3 runs to 14 residues. This chain's CDR3 is CASTLLSSGDEQFF.

The chain is built from TRBV19 and TRBJ2-5; TCRdb names TRBD2, which stays unverified in the absence of DNA. Germline loops: CDR1 LNHDA, CDR2 SQIVND (reference sequence). The CDR3 covers 14 residues. CDR3 loop: CASSMGDEQETQYF.